This T cell receptor beta chain was captured in a study of T cell responses to AZD1222 COVID-19 vaccine (dated by TCRdb to the early 2020s). Context from the whole study: TCR sequencing was performed for 230 to 250 trial participants, of whom approximately 200 were given two doses of AZD1222 and around 25 were given two doses of MenACWY control vaccine. Enrollment into the trials was organized by age into subgroups of 18-55, 56-69 and 70-plus years, and those subgroups contained approximately 160, 26 and 62 TCR-sequenced participants, respectively.

The CDR3 regions of human TCRbeta chains were subjected to immunosequencing. The original pipeline was this. Repertoire TCRs were checked for matches against a reference library of SARS-CoV-2-specific TCRs that had been generated using the MIRA antigen-specificity platform. Breadth was defined as the fraction of unique TCRs that were SARS-CoV-2-associated, and depth was defined as the fraction of total T cells that were SARS-CoV-2-associated. Using the MIRA data, each spike-specific TCR was assigned both to the spike region to which the TCR was reactive and to a CD4 or CD8 class. Log10-transformed breadth and depth values were compared by one-way ANOVA with Sidak's multiple comparisons tests. The clones in this table, taken by TCRdb from immuneACCESS, are in-frame only. Not every clone is retained; where verified, under half of the shortfall comes from an unresolved V gene, and the cause of the rest is unknown. The V and J calls and the clone size are those of that table, but D and trimming were determined from the DNA. Recorded for this sample are some 160,000 clones; approximately 91% of them occurred a single time. The ten largest clones capture around 2.1% of the sample.

The label giving this sample's time point can be read as: about 28 days (+/-7) after the second vaccine dose. AZD1222 recipients given second doses at about 4 weeks or at about 12 weeks were pooled, since spike-specific TCR depth and breadth were not found to differ between the two schedules. Vaccinee samples came from UK trials COV001 and COV002, including a single-blind randomized controlled phase 2/3 trial of AZD1222 (ChAdOx1 nCoV-19) in healthy adults. For TCRbeta chain sequencing, PBMC samples were collected from trial participants at day 0 and at day 28 after the second dose. CDR3 length: 12 amino acids, cysteine to phenylalanine. Here the CDR3 DNA is all that survives: 36 bases in frame from base 1. CDR1 and CDR2, per the germline V gene, are SGHTA and FQGNSA. V loses 6 bases of germline sequence and J loses 12 bases, and the interval between the two ends is 15 bases. Findings and caveats that apply to the study as a whole: After two AZD1222 doses, spike-specific TCR breadth and depth were significantly higher than at day 0 and than in MenACWY recipients. Vaccine-associated CD4 TCRs spanned the whole spike protein, with dominant responses in regions 160-218 and 743-854. In the small 56-69-year group, the increase in depth fell short of significance, most likely because of low power. Because no day 14 peak-response samples were available, the repertoires could be characterized only after the peak T cell response. Nearly half of unique spike-specific TCRs reportedly recognized epitopes outside regions mutated in the B.1.351 and B.1.1.7 variants. Participants were mostly white British, with more females than males. The authors suggested clonal diversity may have been underestimated. Conclusions about previously exposed vaccinees were limited because only a handful of AZD1222 recipients were SARS-CoV-2 seropositive at baseline.

This clone was picked up one time. What this receptor recognizes is not known. No much larger clone is present one base from it, and per-base qualities are unavailable. The V and J segments used are TRBV7-2 and TRBJ1-5; perhaps TRBD1 is the D gene, with 5 bases matching. The source was peripheral blood, collected 28 days after the second AZD1222 dose. The TCR sequence derives from an adult who received the AZD1222 COVID-19 vaccine. The base sequence is TGTGCCAGCAGTACATTGGGGGTGCGCCAGCATTTT. Its protein is CASSTLGVRQHF.